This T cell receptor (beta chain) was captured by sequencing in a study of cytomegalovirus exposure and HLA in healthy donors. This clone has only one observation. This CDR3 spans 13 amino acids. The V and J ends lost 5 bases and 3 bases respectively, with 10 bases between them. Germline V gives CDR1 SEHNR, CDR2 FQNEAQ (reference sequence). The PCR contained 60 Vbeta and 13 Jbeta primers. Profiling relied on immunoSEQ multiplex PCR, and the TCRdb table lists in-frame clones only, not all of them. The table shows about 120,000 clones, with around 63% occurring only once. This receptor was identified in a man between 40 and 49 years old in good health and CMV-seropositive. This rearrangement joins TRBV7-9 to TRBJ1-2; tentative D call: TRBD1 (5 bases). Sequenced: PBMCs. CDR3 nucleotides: TGTGCCAGCAGCAAAGACAGCTACTATGGCTACACCTTC. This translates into CASSKDSYYGYTF.